A selection of T cell receptor beta chains follows, all from one sample in a study of blood T cell repertoires in COVID-19. Assay used: immunoSEQ multiplex PCR; TCRdb lists only in-frame clones, some missing. The sample has a few hundred thousand clones; about 88% are singletons. The sample consisted of PBMCs or T cells enriched from blood (not recorded which). These receptors were collected from a woman aged 60-75 years who had recovered from COVID-19. Both conserved end residues are part of each CDR3. The D gene is left open where the match is weak. Clone size appears in some rows only: once, few, many, or a class for an expanded clone.

abundance	v_gene	d_gene	j_gene	len	CDR3nt	CDR3aa
-	TRBV4-1	-	TRBJ2-7	17	TGCGCCAGCAGCCAACGTACAACCCGGGACATTTTCTACGAGCAGTACTTC	CASSQRTTRDIFYEQYF
-	TRBV19	TRBD1	TRBJ1-5	15	TGTGCCAGTAGGGGACAGAGCAATAGCAATCAGCCCCAGCATTTT	CASRGQSNSNQPQHF
-	TRBV6-5	-	TRBJ1-3	13	TGTGCCAGCAGTTCCCCGTCTGGAAACACCATATATTTT	CASSSPSGNTIYF
-	TRBV6-5	TRBD1	TRBJ1-2	14	TGTGCCAGCAGTTACGGGGGACAGCCTTATGGCTACACCTTC	CASSYGGQPYGYTF
-	TRBV6-5	-	TRBJ2-2	10	TGTGCCAGCACGGGGGGGGAGCTGTTTTTT	CASTGGELFF
-	TRBV7-2	-	TRBJ1-3	14	TGTGCCAGCCAACGTACAAACTCTGGAAACACCATATATTTT	CASQRTNSGNTIYF
-	TRBV10-3	-	TRBJ2-1	15	TGTGCCATCAGTGGTACAGGGACGCTGGCCAATGAGCAGTTCTTC	CAISGTGTLANEQFF
-	TRBV18	TRBD1	TRBJ1-3	15	TGTGCCAGCTCACCGGGACAGGGAGCGGGAAACACCATATATTTT	CASSPGQGAGNTIYF
-	TRBV12-3/TRBV12-4	-	TRBJ1-2	12	TGTGCCAGCAGTGACAGGCTCTATGGCTACACCTTC	CASSDRLYGYTF
-	TRBV30	-	TRBJ1-4	12	TGTGCCTGGACCTCCTCGAGGGAAAAACTGTTTTTT	CAWTSSREKLFF
once	TRBV27	TRBD1	TRBJ1-1	15	TGTGCCAGCAGTTTATCCGGGACAGTGAACACTGAAGCTTTCTTT	CASSLSGTVNTEAFF
-	TRBV7-8	TRBD2	TRBJ2-2	16	TGTGCCAGCAGCTTATTCGGACTAGCGAACACCGGGGAGCTGTTTTTT	CASSLFGLANTGELFF
-	TRBV24-1	-	TRBJ1-2	15	TGTGCCACCAGTGATTTTCCGGGGGGGAACTATGGCTACACCTTC	CATSDFPGGNYGYTF
few	TRBV21-1	-	TRBJ2-1	17	TGTGCCAGCAGTCCTAAAACGGGGACAGGGTCCCGAAATCGGCAGTTCTTC	CASSPKTGTGSRNRQFF
-	TRBV12-2	-	TRBJ2-4	12	TGTGCAAGTCGACAAACAGCAAACATTCAGTACTTC	CASRQTANIQYF
-	TRBV30	-	TRBJ2-5	15	TGTGCCTGGAGTGTAGGGGGGGCCGGAGTAGAGACCCAGTACTTC	CAWSVGGAGVETQYF
-	TRBV30	TRBD1	TRBJ1-6	16	TGTGCCTGGAGTAAACCAGGGACAGAAGATAATTCACCCCTCCACTTT	CAWSKPGTEDNSPLHF
-	TRBV9	-	TRBJ1-5	15	TGTGCCAGCAGCGTAGGGGCAGAGAGCAATCAGCCCCAGCATTTT	CASSVGAESNQPQHF
-	TRBV3-1/TRBV3-2	-	TRBJ1-2	14	TGTGCCAGCAGCTCGGGGGGGTTGGGCTATGGCTACACCTTC	CASSSGGLGYGYTF
-	TRBV11-2	TRBD1	TRBJ2-7	15	TGTGCCAGCAGCTTAGGTCTGGGACAGACCTACGAGCAGTACTTC	CASSLGLGQTYEQYF
once	TRBV5-1	-	TRBJ2-5	14	TGCGCCAGCAGCTTACAGGGAAGCCAAGAGACCCAGTACTTC	CASSLQGSQETQYF
-	TRBV29-1	-	TRBJ2-2	14	TGCAGCGTTATTGATACAGGGAGCACCGGGGAGCTGTTTTTT	CSVIDTGSTGELFF
-	TRBV7-2	TRBD1	TRBJ1-2	13	TGTGCCAGCAGCTTGGGACAGGGCTATGGCTACACCTTC	CASSLGQGYGYTF
-	TRBV19	-	TRBJ1-6	18	TGTGCCAGTACTACAGGGTCCGCAAGAGGCTCCTATAATTCACCCCTCCACTTT	CASTTGSARGSYNSPLHF
-	TRBV4-2	TRBD1	TRBJ1-3	20	TGTGCCAGCAGCCAGCTACCCCCGGGACAGGGGCGTTACTCTGGAAACACCATATATTTT	CASSQLPPGQGRYSGNTIYF
-	TRBV19	TRBD2	TRBJ2-5	14	TGTGCCAGTAGCGGGGGGGCTGGGAAGGAGACCCAGTACTTC	CASSGGAGKETQYF
-	TRBV25-1	-	TRBJ1-5	13	TGTGCCAGCCAAGGGGGGGTGGGTCAGCCCCAGCATTTT	CASQGGVGQPQHF
-	TRBV27	-	TRBJ1-5	13	TGTGCCAGCCAGGGGTCGGGGAACCAGCCCCAGCATTTT	CASQGSGNQPQHF
-	TRBV2	-	TRBJ2-4	13	TGTGCCAGCAGTACGGAGGGCAAAAACATTCAGTACTTC	CASSTEGKNIQYF
-	TRBV19	TRBD2	TRBJ2-1	15	TGTGCCAGTAGTCCCGGGGGGAGGGACTACAATGAGCAGTTCTTC	CASSPGGRDYNEQFF
-	TRBV10-1	-	TRBJ2-3	15	TGCGCCAGCAGTGATGCGGGGTCTAGCACAGATACGCAGTATTTT	CASSDAGSSTDTQYF
once	TRBV4-1	TRBD1	TRBJ2-4	18	TGCGCCAGCAGCCAATACTCCCCAGAACAGGGGGCCAAAAACATTCAGTACTTC	CASSQYSPEQGAKNIQYF
-	TRBV5-6	TRBD1	TRBJ1-1	15	TGTGCCAGCAGCTTGGTGGGGACAGGGGGCACTGAAGCTTTCTTT	CASSLVGTGGTEAFF
-	TRBV29-1	TRBD1	TRBJ1-2	17	TGCAGCGTTGAAGGAGGGGGCCGAGCAGGCGGCCCCTATGGCTACACCTTC	CSVEGGGRAGGPYGYTF
-	TRBV18	TRBD2	TRBJ2-1	15	TGTGCCAGCTCACCCCTAGCGGGGGACTACAATGAGCAGTTCTTC	CASSPLAGDYNEQFF
-	TRBV4-1	-	TRBJ1-5	14	TGCGCCAGCAGCCCAAGAGGGGAGGGCCAGCCCCAGCATTTT	CASSPRGEGQPQHF
-	TRBV5-6	-	TRBJ1-4	14	TGTGCCAGCAGCACGGACATGGAACCTGAAAAACTGTTTTTT	CASSTDMEPEKLFF
-	TRBV14	-	TRBJ2-1	11	TGTGCCAGCAGCCACCGTAATGAGCAGTTCTTC	CASSHRNEQFF
-	TRBV30	-	TRBJ1-2	14	TGTGCCTGGAGCCCGGTAGGGCCCAAGCGGGGCTACACCTTC	CAWSPVGPKRGYTF
-	TRBV5-1	TRBD1	TRBJ2-7	16	TGCGCCAGCAGCTTGGCTCTAGGGACAGAGGTTTACGAGCAGTACTTC	CASSLALGTEVYEQYF